This is a list of T cell receptor beta chains from one sample in a study of blood T cell repertoires in COVID-19. The method was immunoSEQ multiplex PCR; TCRdb's version includes in-frame clones alone and lacks a portion of them. Of 60,000 to 85,000 clones listed, 90% are singletons. The sequencing sample was made of peripheral blood. Receptors originate from a man aged 50-60 years with acute or convalescent COVID-19. CDR3s include the opening cysteine and the closing phenylalanine or tryptophan. Each record gives: V gene, clone size, J gene, D gene, CDR3 length, CDR3 DNA, CDR3 protein. The D gene is left open where the match is weak. Only part of the rows carry a size: once, few, many, or a class if the clone is expanded.

>TRBV9|NA|TRBJ2-2|TRBD2|15
TGTGCCAGCAGCGTAGATTTAGCGGGCACCGGGGAGCTGTTTTTT
CASSVDLAGTGELFF
>TRBV14|NA|TRBJ1-1|NA|13
TGTGCCAGCAGCCCTTTCTCCGGTGGTGAAGCTTTCTTT
CASSPFSGGEAFF
>TRBV7-2|NA|TRBJ2-7|TRBD1|15
TGTGCCAGCAGCTTAGATGGGACAGGGGGGCGCGAGCAGTACTTC
CASSLDGTGGREQYF
>TRBV24-1|NA|TRBJ2-1|TRBD2|16
TGTGCCACCAGTGGGGGGGGGAAGAACTCCTACAATGAGCAGTTCTTC
CATSGGGKNSYNEQFF
>TRBV7-8|NA|TRBJ1-6|NA|16
TGTGCCAGCAGCTTACAGGGGAGGGGATATAATTCACCCCTCCACTTT
CASSLQGRGYNSPLHF
>TRBV4-1|once|TRBJ1-1|NA|14
TGCGCCAGCAGCCAAGCGGGGAAGGGGGCTGAAGCTTTCTTT
CASSQAGKGAEAFF
>TRBV29-1|NA|TRBJ2-7|NA|13
TGCAGCGTTGACACAGGTCGCTCCTACGAGCAGTACTTC
CSVDTGRSYEQYF
>TRBV5-1|NA|TRBJ2-4|TRBD2|14
TGCGCCAGCAGCCTCCTAATCGGGGGGAGCATTCAGTACTTC
CASSLLIGGSIQYF
>TRBV28|NA|TRBJ1-1|NA|14
TGTGCCAGCAGTGCGGCGGGAATGAACACTGAAGCTTTCTTT
CASSAAGMNTEAFF
>TRBV5-1|NA|TRBJ1-6|TRBD1|16
TGCGCCAGCAGAGCCGGAGACAGGGGACAAAATTCACCCCTCCACTTT
CASRAGDRGQNSPLHF
>TRBV5-1|NA|TRBJ1-6|NA|15
TGCGCCAGCAGGGATGAGGAGGGCTCAGGTTCACCCCTCCACTTT
CASRDEEGSGSPLHF
>TRBV29-1|NA|TRBJ1-4|NA|15
TGCAGCGCCTCTAAGGAGGGGACAACTAATGAAAAACTGTTTTTT
CSASKEGTTNEKLFF
>TRBV5-6|NA|TRBJ2-5|TRBD1|13
TGTGCCAGCAGAGGACAGGGGAAAGAGACCCAGTACTTC
CASRGQGKETQYF
>TRBV7-2|NA|TRBJ1-5|NA|13
TGTGCCAGCACCGTATATAGCAATCAGCCCCAGCATTTT
CASTVYSNQPQHF
>TRBV12-3/TRBV12-4|NA|TRBJ1-2|NA|13
TGTGCCAGCAGTTTTGCAGGGAACTATGGCTACACCTTC
CASSFAGNYGYTF
>TRBV27|NA|TRBJ2-7|TRBD2|20
TGTGCCAGCAGTTTTGGGGGCTCCGGGACTAGAAAGGCCAGGGGTTACGAGCAGTACTTC
CASSFGGSGTRKARGYEQYF
>TRBV7-3|NA|TRBJ2-1|TRBD2|15
TGTGCCAGCAGCTTAATTGGCGGGAGGGTGGACGAGCAGTTCTTC
CASSLIGGRVDEQFF
>TRBV11-2|NA|TRBJ2-2|NA|18
TGTGCCAGCAGCTTAAGATCTGGCGGGACAGCGAACACCGGGGAGCTGTTTTTT
CASSLRSGGTANTGELFF
>TRBV2|once|TRBJ2-2|NA|17
TGTGCCAGCACCCCTTTCGCTGACAGCCATAACACCGGGGAGCTGTTTTTT
CASTPFADSHNTGELFF
>TRBV5-4|NA|TRBJ2-1|TRBD2|17
TGTGCCAGCAGGAAAGGGACTAGCGGGAGCATGCCCAATGAGCAGTTCTTC
CASRKGTSGSMPNEQFF
>TRBV6-2/TRBV6-3|few|TRBJ2-2|NA|15
TGTGCCAGCAGTTTATACAGTTCGAACACCGGGGAGCTGTTTTTT
CASSLYSSNTGELFF
>TRBV10-3|NA|TRBJ2-3|TRBD2|13
TGTGCCATCAGTGACGGGGGGGCAGATACGCAGTATTTT
CAISDGGADTQYF
>TRBV14|NA|TRBJ2-1|NA|17
TGTGCCAGCAGCCACCCCTACGGACAGAGCTCCTACAATGAGCAGTTCTTC
CASSHPYGQSSYNEQFF
>TRBV28|NA|TRBJ1-3|TRBD1|19
TGTGCCAGCAGTGGAGTGTTCAGGGTGGGGACAGGTTCCGGAAGCACCATATATTTT
CASSGVFRVGTGSGSTIYF
>TRBV13|NA|TRBJ2-7|TRBD2|13
TGTGCCAGCGAAGGACTAGCGGGAAGGCCACCGATCTTC
CASEGLAGRPPIF
>TRBV2|NA|TRBJ2-3|TRBD2|15
TGTGCCAGCAGTAAGGGACTAGCGGGGACAGATACGCAGTATTTT
CASSKGLAGTDTQYF
>TRBV10-3|NA|TRBJ1-4|TRBD1|14
TGTGCCATCAGTGGGACAGGGGGCTATGAAAAACTGTTTTTT
CAISGTGGYEKLFF
>TRBV27|NA|TRBJ1-5|NA|16
TGTGCCAGCAGTTTCAGGGCCGACCGGGGCAATCAGCCCCAGCATTTT
CASSFRADRGNQPQHF
>TRBV29-1|NA|TRBJ2-3|NA|12
TGCAGCGTTGAGGCAGGGACAGATACGCAGTATTTT
CSVEAGTDTQYF
>TRBV9|once|TRBJ2-3|TRBD2|14
TGTGCCAGCAGCGTAGCGGGGGGATGGGATACGCAGTATTTT
CASSVAGGWDTQYF
>TRBV30|NA|TRBJ1-2|TRBD1|17
TGTGCCTGGAGGAGGGGGACAGACGGGCTTAGTAACTATGGCTACACCTTC
CAWRRGTDGLSNYGYTF
>TRBV9|NA|TRBJ2-7|TRBD2|15
TGTGCCAGCAGCGTAGCCGCTAGCGGGAGAGGTGAGCAGTACTTC
CASSVAASGRGEQYF
>TRBV7-6|NA|TRBJ2-7|NA|16
TGTGCCAGCAGCTTAGAGGCAGGGCCGGCGTCCTACGAGCAGTACTTC
CASSLEAGPASYEQYF
>TRBV5-1|NA|TRBJ1-5|NA|14
TGCGCCAGCAGCTTTGGCACAGGCAATCAGCCCCAGCATTTT
CASSFGTGNQPQHF
>TRBV24-1|NA|TRBJ2-1|NA|14
TGTGCCACCAGTGACCACATCTCCTACAATGAGCAGTTCTTC
CATSDHISYNEQFF
>TRBV5-1|once|TRBJ2-7|NA|14
TGCGCCAGCAGCCCGGGGGTAGGATTCCGCGAGCAGTACTTC
CASSPGVGFREQYF
>TRBV25-1|NA|TRBJ1-2|NA|13
TGTGCCAGCAGTGAGAGTTCTCTTTATGGCTACACCTTC
CASSESSLYGYTF
>TRBV27|NA|TRBJ1-6|NA|14
TGTGCCAGCAGTTTGGGCAGATTTAATTCACCCCTCCACTTT
CASSLGRFNSPLHF
>TRBV7-9|NA|TRBJ2-7|TRBD2|16
TGTGCCAGCAGCCCTAACCAGCGGGAGGCCCCTTACGAGCAGTACTTC
CASSPNQREAPYEQYF